This entry is about one T cell receptor beta chain. It lacks a known antigen. No much larger clone exists at a distance of one base, and base qualities are not known. Receptors were amplified or captured by the immunoSEQ multiplex PCR assay. Sourced from immuneACCESS, this table was stored by TCRdb with only in-frame sequences that have V and J called. A share of the clones is absent; for the studies checked, an unresolved V gene accounts for under half, and the remainder has no known explanation. The sample table shows 30,000 or so clones, and 89% are seen once. Around 3.1% of the sample is in the top ten clones. This sample was included in a study of chemoradiotherapy in HPV16-positive cancers (dated by TCRdb to the early 2020s). Study-level background: Candidate HPV-specific T-cell clones and common TCR motifs were defined by functional T-cell assays performed on cells from a couple of HPV16-positive patients. Whether T-cell immunity against the HPV oncoproteins E6 and E7 changes during chemoradiotherapy and whether survival is affected by this immunity were examined in the study. Next, the candidate HPV-specific TCRs and motifs were followed in TCR repertoires from around 92 patients with HPV-related cancers. The paper as a whole reports these results and caveats: The functional definition of HPV-specific T cells was derived from only a couple of HPV16-positive patients, and the survival association was reported for HPV16-positive patients. In HPV16-positive patients, expansion of HPV-responsive T cells during chemoradiotherapy was associated with improved recurrence-free survival. Expansion of candidate HPV-specific clones and E7-related TCR motifs was observed in the tumor microenvironment during treatment, whereas no such expansion was observed for non-HPV-specific T cells.

Because repertoires were sampled repeatedly during chemoradiotherapy, clonal expansion in the tumor microenvironment could be followed. The input for sequencing was blood, taken from a patient who underwent chemoradiotherapy. This clonotype was sampled from a human donor with HPV-associated anogenital cancer.

The DNA sequence is as follows: TGTGCCAGCAGCCTGGGACTTCAAGAGACCCAGTACTTC. This gives the protein CASSLGLQETQYF. The rearrangement combines TRBV7-8 with TRBJ2-5; D gene: possibly TRBD2, on 6 matching bases. Based on the germline V gene, the CDR1 and CDR2 sequences are SGHVS and FQNEAQ. The CDR3 covers 13 residues, taking in both the cysteine and the phenylalanine. Only the CDR3 part of the read is kept: 39 bases, read in frame from the first base. V sheds 5 bases and J sheds 2 bases, leaving 9 bases between their ends.